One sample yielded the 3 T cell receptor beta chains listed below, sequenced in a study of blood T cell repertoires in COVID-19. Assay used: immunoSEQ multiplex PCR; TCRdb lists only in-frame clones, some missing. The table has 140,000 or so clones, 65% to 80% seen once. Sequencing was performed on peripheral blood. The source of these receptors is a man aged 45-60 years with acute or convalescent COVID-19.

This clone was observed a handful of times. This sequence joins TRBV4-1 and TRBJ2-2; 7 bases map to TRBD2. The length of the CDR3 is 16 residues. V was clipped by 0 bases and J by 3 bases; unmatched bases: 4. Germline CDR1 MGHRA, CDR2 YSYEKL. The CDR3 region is CASSQDGGGYTGELFF. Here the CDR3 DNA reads TGCGCCAGCAGCCAAGATGGCGGGGGTTACACCGGGGAGCTGTTTTTT.

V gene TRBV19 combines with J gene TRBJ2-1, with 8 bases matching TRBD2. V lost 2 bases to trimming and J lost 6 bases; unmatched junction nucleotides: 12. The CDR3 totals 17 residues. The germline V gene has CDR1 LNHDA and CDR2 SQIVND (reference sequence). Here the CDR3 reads CASSIKSFSGGINEQFF. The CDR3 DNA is TGTGCCAGTAGTATAAAAAGTTTCAGCGGGGGTATCAATGAGCAGTTCTTC.

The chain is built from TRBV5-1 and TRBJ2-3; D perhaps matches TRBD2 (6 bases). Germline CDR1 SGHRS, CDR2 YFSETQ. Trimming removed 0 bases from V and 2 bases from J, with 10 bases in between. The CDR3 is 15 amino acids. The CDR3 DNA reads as TGCGCCAGCAGCTTGGGCCGCGGGAACACAGATACGCAGTATTTT. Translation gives CASSLGRGNTDTQYF. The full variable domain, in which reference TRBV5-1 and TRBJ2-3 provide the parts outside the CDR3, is KAGVTQTPRYLIKTRGQQVTLSCSPISGHRSVSWYQQTPGQGLQFLFEYFSETQRNKGNFPGRFSGRQFSNSRSEMNVSTLELGDSALYLCASSLGRGNTDTQYFGPGTRLTVL.